The rows below give T cell receptor beta chains drawn from one sample of a study of CD8+CD57+ T cells in acquired aplastic anemia. TCRdb re-called the reads with MiXCR, one entry per CDR3 protein. The sample includes 130,000 or so distinct CDR3 sequences, approximately 50% seen only once; the top ten take 25% to 35%. The sample taken for sequencing was sorted CD4+, CD8+, or CD8+CD57+ T cells (not recorded which) from PBMCs. These TCRs come from a human donor with aplastic anemia. The CDR3 runs from the conserved cysteine through the conserved F or W. The order of the fields is V gene, CDR3 protein.

V: TRBV9; CDR3: CASSERRTSTYGYTF
V: TRBV2; CDR3: CASRWWGVGIIGYTF
V: TRBV12-3/TRBV12-4; CDR3: CASSGGQGHEQFF
V: TRBV7-9; CDR3: CASSFGDGYTF
V: TRBV4-1; CDR3: CASSQPTGTNEKRFF
V: TRBV19; CDR3: CASSTETGSQPQHF
V: TRBV9; CDR3: CASSVGSGTTYEQYF
V: TRBV7-8; CDR3: CASSAGLAGDNEQFF
V: TRBV15; CDR3: CATSDTRAKFF
V: TRBV7-9; CDR3: CASSLDRTYEQYF
V: TRBV29-1; CDR3: CTQPWGSAKQLIYEQYF
V: TRBV6-2/TRBV6-3; CDR3: CASSVGGAGGAYGYTF
V: TRBV20-1; CDR3: CSAAPDWTYEQYF
V: TRBV7-9; CDR3: CASSLTGGVTEAFF
V: TRBV20-1; CDR3: CSYSGEGYEQYF
V: TRBV10-3; CDR3: CAISSESQVSDYTF
V: TRBV5-1; CDR3: CASSFGDWNTEAFF
V: TRBV6-1; CDR3: CASSDLIGTAYGYTF
V: TRBV7-6; CDR3: CASSFAPKTSGGANEQFF